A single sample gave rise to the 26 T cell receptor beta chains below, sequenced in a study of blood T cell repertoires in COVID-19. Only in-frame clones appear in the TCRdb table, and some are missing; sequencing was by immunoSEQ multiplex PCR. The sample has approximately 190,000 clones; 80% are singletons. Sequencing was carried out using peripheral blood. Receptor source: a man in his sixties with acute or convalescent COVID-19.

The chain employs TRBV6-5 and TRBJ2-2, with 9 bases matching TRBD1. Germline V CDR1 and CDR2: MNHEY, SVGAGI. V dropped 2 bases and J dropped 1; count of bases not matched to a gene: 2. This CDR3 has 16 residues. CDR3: CASSYPGQGNTGELFF. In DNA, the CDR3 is TGTGCCAGCAGTTACCCGGGACAGGGGAACACCGGGGAGCTGTTTTTT.

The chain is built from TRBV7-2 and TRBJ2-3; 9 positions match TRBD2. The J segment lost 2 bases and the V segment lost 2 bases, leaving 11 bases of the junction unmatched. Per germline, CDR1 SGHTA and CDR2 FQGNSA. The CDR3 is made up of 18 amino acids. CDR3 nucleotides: TGTGCCAGCAGCTTAATGACTAGCGGCCGAGTACCCACAGATACGCAGTATTTT. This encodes CASSLMTSGRVPTDTQYF.

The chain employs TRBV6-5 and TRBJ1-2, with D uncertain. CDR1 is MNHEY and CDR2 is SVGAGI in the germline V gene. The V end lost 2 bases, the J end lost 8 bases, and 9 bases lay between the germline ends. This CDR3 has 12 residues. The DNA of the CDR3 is TGTGCCAGCAGTTACGTGGGAGCGGGCTACACCTTC. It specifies CASSYVGAGYTF.

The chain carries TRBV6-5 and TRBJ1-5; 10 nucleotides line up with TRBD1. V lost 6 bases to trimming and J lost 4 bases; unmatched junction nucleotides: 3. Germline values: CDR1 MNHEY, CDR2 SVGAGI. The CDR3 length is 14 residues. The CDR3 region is CASRRGQGNQPQHF. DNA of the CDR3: TGTGCCAGCAGACGGGGACAGGGGAATCAGCCCCAGCATTTT.

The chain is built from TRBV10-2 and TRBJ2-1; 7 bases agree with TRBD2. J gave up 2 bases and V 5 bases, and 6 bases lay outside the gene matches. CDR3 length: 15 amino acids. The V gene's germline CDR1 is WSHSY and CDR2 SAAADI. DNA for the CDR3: TGCGCCAGCAGTCTGGCGGGGGTGACCTACAATGAGCAGTTCTTC. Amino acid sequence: CASSLAGVTYNEQFF.

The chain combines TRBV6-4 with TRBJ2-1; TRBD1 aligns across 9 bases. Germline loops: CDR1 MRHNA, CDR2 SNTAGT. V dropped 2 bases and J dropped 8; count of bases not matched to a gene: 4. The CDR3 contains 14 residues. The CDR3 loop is CASSDGTGPDEQFF. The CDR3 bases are TGTGCCAGCAGTGACGGGACAGGGCCCGATGAGCAGTTCTTC.

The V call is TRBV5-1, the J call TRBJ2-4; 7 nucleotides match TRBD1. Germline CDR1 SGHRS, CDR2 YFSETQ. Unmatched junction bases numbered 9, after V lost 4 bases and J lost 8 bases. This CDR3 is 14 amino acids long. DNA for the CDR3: TGCGCCAGCAGCCCATCGACAGGGTCGGACATTCAGTACTTC. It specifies CASSPSTGSDIQYF.

The CDR3, as DNA: TGTGCCAGCAGCTTGGTCAGGGATGGGGAGACCCAGTACTTC. It encodes CASSLVRDGETQYF. The V call is TRBV11-2, the J call TRBJ2-5; TRBD1 might be the D (5 bases). V lost 3 bases to trimming and J lost 5 bases, with 13 bases between them. This CDR3 comprises 14 residues. Germline CDR1 reads SGHAT; CDR2 reads FQNNGV. Complete variable domain (other parts from reference TRBV11-2 and TRBJ2-5): EAGVAQSPRYKIIEKRQSVAFWCNPISGHATLYWYQQILGQGPKLLIQFQNNGVVDDSQLPKDRFSAERLKGVDSTLKIQPAKLEDSAVYLCASSLVRDGETQYFGPGTRLLVL.

The CDR3 loop is CASSYSSRASGYEQYF. The CDR3 DNA reads TGTGCCAGCAGTTACTCCTCCCGCGCGTCGGGCTACGAGCAGTACTTC. V gene TRBV6-5 combines with J gene TRBJ2-7; D is undetermined. This CDR3 is 16 amino acids long. Trimming cost V 0 bases and J 3 bases, with 15 bases left between them. Germline V gene data show CDR1 as MNHEY and CDR2 as SVGAGI.

The CDR3 spells CASSRLSETQYF. Here the CDR3 DNA reads TGTGCCAGCAGTCGGTTGTCGGAGACCCAGTACTTC. The chain carries TRBV12-3 or TRBV12-4 and TRBJ2-5; D ambiguous. The CDR3 spans 12 residues. V was trimmed by 5 bases and J by 5 bases, leaving 9 bases between them.

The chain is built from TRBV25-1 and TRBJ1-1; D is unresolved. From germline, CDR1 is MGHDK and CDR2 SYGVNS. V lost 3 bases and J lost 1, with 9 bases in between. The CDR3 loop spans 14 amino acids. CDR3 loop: CASSDRGWNTEAFF. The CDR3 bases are TGTGCCAGCAGTGATCGAGGTTGGAACACTGAAGCTTTCTTT.

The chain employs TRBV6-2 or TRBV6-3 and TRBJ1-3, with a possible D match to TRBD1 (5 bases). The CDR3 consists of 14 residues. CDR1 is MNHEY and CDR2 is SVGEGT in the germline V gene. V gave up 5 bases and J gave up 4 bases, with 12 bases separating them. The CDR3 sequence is CASSRPGLGNTIYF. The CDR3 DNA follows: TGTGCCAGCAGTCGCCCGGGACTAGGAAACACCATATATTTT.

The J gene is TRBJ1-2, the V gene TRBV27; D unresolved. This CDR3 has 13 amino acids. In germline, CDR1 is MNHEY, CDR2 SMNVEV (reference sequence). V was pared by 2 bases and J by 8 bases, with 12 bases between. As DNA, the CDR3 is TGTGCCAGCAGTTTAGGCGGCGGGAGCGGCTACACCTTC. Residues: CASSLGGGSGYTF.

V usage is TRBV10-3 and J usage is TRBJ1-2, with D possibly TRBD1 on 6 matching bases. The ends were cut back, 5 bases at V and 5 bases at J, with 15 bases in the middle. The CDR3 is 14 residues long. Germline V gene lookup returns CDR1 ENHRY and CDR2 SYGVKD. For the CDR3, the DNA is TGTGCCATCAGTCCGGAGCAGGGGAAGTATGGCTACACCTTC. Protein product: CAISPEQGKYGYTF.

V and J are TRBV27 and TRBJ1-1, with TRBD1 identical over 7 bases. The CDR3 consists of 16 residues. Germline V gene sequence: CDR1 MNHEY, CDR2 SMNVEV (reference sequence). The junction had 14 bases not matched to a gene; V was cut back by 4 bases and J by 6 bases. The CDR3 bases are TGTGCCAGCAGTTCTCCGGCCGGGACAGTGGAGGCTGAAGCTTTCTTT. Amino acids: CASSSPAGTVEAEAFF.

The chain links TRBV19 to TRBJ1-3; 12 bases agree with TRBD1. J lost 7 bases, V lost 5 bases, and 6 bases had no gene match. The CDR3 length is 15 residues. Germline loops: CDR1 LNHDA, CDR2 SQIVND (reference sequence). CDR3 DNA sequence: TGTGCCAGTAGTCGTCCCGGGACAGGGGGCAACACCATATATTTT. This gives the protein CASSRPGTGGNTIYF.

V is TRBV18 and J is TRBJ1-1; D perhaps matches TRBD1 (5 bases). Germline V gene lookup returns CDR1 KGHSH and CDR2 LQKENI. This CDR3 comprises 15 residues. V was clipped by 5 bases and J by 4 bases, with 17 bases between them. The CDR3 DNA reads TGTGCCAGCTCAGCTAACGGGGGGGAGGTCACTGAAGCTTTCTTT. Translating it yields CASSANGGEVTEAFF.

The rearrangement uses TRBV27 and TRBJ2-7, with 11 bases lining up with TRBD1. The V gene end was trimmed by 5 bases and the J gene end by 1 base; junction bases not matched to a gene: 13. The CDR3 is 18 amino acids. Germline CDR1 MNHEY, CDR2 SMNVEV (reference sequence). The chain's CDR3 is CASSTRTGGWTQSYEQYF. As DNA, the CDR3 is TGTGCCAGCAGTACGAGGACAGGGGGCTGGACTCAGTCCTACGAGCAGTACTTC.

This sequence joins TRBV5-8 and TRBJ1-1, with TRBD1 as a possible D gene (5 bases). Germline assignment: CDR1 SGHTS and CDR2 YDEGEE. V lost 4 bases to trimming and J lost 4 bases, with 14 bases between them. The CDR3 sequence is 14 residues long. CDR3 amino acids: CASSLGPGGTEAFF. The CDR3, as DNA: TGTGCCAGCAGCCTGGGGCCGGGGGGCACTGAAGCTTTCTTT.

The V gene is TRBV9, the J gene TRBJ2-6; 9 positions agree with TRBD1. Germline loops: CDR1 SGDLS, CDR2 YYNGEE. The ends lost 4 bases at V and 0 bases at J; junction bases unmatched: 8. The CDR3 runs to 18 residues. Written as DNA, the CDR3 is TGTGCCAGCAGCTTTCCGACAGGGGGGGCCTCTGGGGCCAACGTCCTGACTTTC. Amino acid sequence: CASSFPTGGASGANVLTF.

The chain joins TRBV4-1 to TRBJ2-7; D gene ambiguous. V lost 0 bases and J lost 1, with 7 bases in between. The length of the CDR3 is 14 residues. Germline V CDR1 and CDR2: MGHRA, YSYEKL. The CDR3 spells CASSQDPQSYEQYF. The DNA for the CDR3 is TGCGCCAGCAGCCAAGATCCCCAGTCCTACGAGCAGTACTTC.

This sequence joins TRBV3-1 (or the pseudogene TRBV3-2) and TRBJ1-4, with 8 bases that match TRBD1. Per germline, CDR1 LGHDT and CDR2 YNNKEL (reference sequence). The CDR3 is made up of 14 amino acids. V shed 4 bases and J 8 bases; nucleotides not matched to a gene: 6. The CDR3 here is CASSLGQGGEKLFF. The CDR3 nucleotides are TGTGCCAGCAGCCTCGGACAGGGCGGCGAAAAACTGTTTTTT.

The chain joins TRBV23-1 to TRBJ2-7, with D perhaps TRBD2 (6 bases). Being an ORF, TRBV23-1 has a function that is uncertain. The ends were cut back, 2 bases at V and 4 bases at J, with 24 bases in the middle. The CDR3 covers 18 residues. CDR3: CASSQIFTGGLSPYEQYF. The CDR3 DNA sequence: TGCGCCAGCAGTCAAATCTTTACTGGGGGGTTATCCCCTTACGAGCAGTACTTC.

In DNA form, the CDR3 reads TGTGCCTGGAGTAAATGGGGCGATCAGCCCCAGCATTTT. This gives the protein CAWSKWGDQPQHF. V is TRBV30 and J is TRBJ1-5, with D possibly matching TRBD1 (5 bases). V lost 2 bases, J lost 5 bases, and 10 bases lay in between. CDR3 length: 13 amino acids. In germline, CDR1 is GTSNPN, CDR2 SVGIG (reference sequence). The full variable domain, its missing parts supplied by reference TRBV30 and TRBJ1-5, is SQTIHQWPATLVQPVGSPLSLECTVEGTSNPNLYWYRQAAGRGLQLLFYSVGIGQISSEVPQNLSASRPQDRQFILSSKKLLLSDSGFYLCAWSKWGDQPQHFGDGTRLSIL.

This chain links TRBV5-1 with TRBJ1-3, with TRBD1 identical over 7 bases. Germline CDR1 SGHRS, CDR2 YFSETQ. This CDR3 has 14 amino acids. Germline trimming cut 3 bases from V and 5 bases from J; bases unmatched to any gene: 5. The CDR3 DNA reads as TGCGCCAGCAGCTCCGGGACAGAAAGAAACACCATATATTTT. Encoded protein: CASSSGTERNTIYF. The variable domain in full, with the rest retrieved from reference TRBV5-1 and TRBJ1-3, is KAGVTQTPRYLIKTRGQQVTLSCSPISGHRSVSWYQQTPGQGLQFLFEYFSETQRNKGNFPGRFSGRQFSNSRSEMNVSTLELGDSALYLCASSSGTERNTIYFGEGSWLTVV.

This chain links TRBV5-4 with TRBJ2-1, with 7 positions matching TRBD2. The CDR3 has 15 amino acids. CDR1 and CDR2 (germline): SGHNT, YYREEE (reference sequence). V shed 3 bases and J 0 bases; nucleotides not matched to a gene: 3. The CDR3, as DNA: TGTGCCAGCAGCTACCTAGCGGACTCCTACAATGAGCAGTTCTTC. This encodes CASSYLADSYNEQFF.